This T cell receptor beta chain was obtained from a study of beta chain features in type 1 diabetes. Study-level points and caveats: People with Type 1 diabetes carried modestly yet significantly shorter TCRB CDR3s in all four CD4+ subsets.

Points on this clone: Its specificity is not known.

cDNA synthesis used the whole RNA isolate, giving expressed TCRB sequences. Some clones are missing from TCRdb's copy, which holds only in-frame ones; the method was immunoSEQ multiplex PCR. The data show some 240,000 clones, 16% seen once. The germline V gene encodes CDR1 SGHVS and CDR2 FNYEAQ. Trimming removed 1 base at V and 1 base at J, with 7 bases between. This CDR3 is 14 amino acids long. Specimen: naive CD4+ T cells from blood. The sequence was obtained from a man between 25 and 39 years old with type 1 diabetes. The chain recombines TRBV7-6 with TRBJ1-1; D is ambiguous. CDR3 region: CASSLGQTNTEAFF. Written as DNA, the CDR3 is TGTGCCAGCAGCTTAGGGCAAACGAACACTGAAGCTTTCTTT.